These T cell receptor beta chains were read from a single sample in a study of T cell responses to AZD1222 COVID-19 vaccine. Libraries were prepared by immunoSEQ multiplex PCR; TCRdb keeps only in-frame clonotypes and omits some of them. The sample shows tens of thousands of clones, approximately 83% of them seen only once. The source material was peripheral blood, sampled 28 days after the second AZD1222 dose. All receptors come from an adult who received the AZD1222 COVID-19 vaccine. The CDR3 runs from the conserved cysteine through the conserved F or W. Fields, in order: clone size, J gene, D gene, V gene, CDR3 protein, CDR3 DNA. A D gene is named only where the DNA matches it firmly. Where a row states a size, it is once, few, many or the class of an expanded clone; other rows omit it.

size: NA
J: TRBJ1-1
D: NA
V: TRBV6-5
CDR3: CASSPTRLRGEAFF
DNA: TGTGCCAGCAGTCCTACAAGATTGCGGGGCGAAGCTTTCTTT

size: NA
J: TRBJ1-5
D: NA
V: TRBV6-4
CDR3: CASSDINKGSRQPQHF
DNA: TGTGCCAGCAGTGACATAAATAAGGGGTCCCGTCAGCCCCAGCATTTT

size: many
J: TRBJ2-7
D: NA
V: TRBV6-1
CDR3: CASSESSYEQYF
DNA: TGTGCCAGCAGTGAAAGCAGCTACGAGCAGTACTTC

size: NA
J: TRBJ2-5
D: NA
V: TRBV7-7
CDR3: CASSFGTQGETQYF
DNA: TGTGCCAGCAGCTTCGGGACCCAAGGAGAGACCCAGTACTTC

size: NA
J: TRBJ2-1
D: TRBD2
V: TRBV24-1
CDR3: CATSDPYLAGDGDEQFF
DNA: TGTGCCACCAGTGACCCCTACCTAGCGGGAGATGGGGATGAGCAGTTCTTC

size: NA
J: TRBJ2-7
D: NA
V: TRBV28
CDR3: CASSPLETPTNYEQYF
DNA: TGTGCCAGCAGTCCCCTCGAGACACCAACCAACTACGAGCAGTACTTC

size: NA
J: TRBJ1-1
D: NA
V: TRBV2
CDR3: CASSVEQAVTEAFF
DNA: TGTGCCAGCAGTGTTGAGCAGGCGGTAACTGAAGCTTTCTTT

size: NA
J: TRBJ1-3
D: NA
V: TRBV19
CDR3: CASSSTGDSGNTIYF
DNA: TGTGCCAGTAGTTCCACGGGTGACTCTGGAAACACCATATATTTT

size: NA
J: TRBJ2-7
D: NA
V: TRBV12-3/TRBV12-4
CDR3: CATRLGDLRQQYF
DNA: TGTGCCACCCGGCTTGGGGATCTACGACAGCAGTACTTC

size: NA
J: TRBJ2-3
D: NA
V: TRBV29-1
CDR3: CSVEGPGADTQYF
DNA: TGCAGCGTTGAAGGGCCAGGGGCAGATACGCAGTATTTT

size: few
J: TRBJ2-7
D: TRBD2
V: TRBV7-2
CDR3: CASRPRTSGYYEQYF
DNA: TGTGCCAGCAGACCCAGGACTAGCGGGTACTACGAGCAGTACTTC

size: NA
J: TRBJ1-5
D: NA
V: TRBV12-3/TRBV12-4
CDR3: CASSLGGGQPQHF
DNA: TGTGCCAGCAGTTTGGGGGGGGGTCAGCCCCAGCATTTT

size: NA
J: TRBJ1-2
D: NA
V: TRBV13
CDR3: CASSRAQGFGGYTF
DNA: TGTGCCAGCAGCCGGGCACAGGGTTTTGGAGGCTACACCTTC

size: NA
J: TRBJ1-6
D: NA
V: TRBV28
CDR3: CASSPEISYNSPLHF
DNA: TGTGCCAGCAGCCCAGAAATCTCCTATAATTCACCCCTCCACTTT

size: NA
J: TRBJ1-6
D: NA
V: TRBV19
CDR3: CASSYQLYNSPLHF
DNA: TGTGCCAGTAGCTACCAACTCTATAATTCACCCCTCCACTTT

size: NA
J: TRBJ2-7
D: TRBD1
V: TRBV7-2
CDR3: CASRPTGTYEQYF
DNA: TGTGCCAGCAGACCGACAGGGACCTACGAGCAGTACTTC

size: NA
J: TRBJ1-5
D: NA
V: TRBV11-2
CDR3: CASSLFSGSSNQPQHF
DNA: TGTGCCAGCAGCTTATTTTCTGGGTCGAGCAATCAGCCCCAGCATTTT

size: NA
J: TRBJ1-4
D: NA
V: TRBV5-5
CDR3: CASSLFSGANEKLFF
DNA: TGTGCCAGCAGCTTGTTCTCCGGAGCCAATGAAAAACTGTTTTTT

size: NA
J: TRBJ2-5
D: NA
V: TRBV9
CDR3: CASSPPPGAIGETQYF
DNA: TGTGCCAGCAGCCCCCCTCCGGGGGCAATAGGAGAGACCCAGTACTTC

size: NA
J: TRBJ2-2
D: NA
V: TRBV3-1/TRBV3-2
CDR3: CASSVLGGELFF
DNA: TGTGCCAGCAGCGTCCTGGGGGGGGAGCTGTTTTTT

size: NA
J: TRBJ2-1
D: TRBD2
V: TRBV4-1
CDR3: CASSQGGPTSGNEQFF
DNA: TGCGCCAGCAGCCAAGGGGGCCCGACTAGCGGCAATGAGCAGTTCTTC

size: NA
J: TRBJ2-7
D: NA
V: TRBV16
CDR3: CASSQSWGYEQYF
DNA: TGTGCCAGCAGCCAATCCTGGGGTTACGAGCAGTACTTC

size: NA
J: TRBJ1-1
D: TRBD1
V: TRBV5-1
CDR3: CASSLTQGTNTEAFF
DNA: TGCGCCAGCAGCTTGACACAGGGGACGAACACTGAAGCTTTCTTT

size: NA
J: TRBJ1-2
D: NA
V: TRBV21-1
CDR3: CARYSGAGGSYGYTF
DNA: TGTGCCAGGTACTCAGGTGCAGGGGGGAGCTATGGCTACACCTTC

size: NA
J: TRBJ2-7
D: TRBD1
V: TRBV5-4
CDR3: CASSLGDSSYEQYF
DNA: TGTGCCAGCAGCTTGGGGGACAGCAGCTACGAGCAGTACTTC

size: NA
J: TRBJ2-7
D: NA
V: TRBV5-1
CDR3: CASMGRGESEQYF
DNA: TGCGCCAGCATGGGCAGGGGGGAGTCCGAGCAGTACTTC

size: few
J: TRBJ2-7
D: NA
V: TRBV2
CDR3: CASRGHYEQYF
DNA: TGTGCCAGCAGGGGACACTACGAGCAGTACTTC

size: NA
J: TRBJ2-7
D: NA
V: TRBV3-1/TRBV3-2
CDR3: CASSQRNYEQYF
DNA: TGTGCCAGCAGCCAAAGAAACTACGAGCAGTACTTC

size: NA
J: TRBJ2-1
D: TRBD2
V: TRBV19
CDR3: CASSISRGSSYNEQFF
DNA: TGTGCCAGTAGTATTTCGCGGGGGAGCTCCTACAATGAGCAGTTCTTC

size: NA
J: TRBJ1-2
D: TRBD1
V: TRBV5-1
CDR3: CASSDGTGGLGYTF
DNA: TGCGCCAGCAGCGATGGGACAGGGGGCTTGGGCTACACCTTC

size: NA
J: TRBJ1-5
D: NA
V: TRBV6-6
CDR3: CASSTQGSGQPQHF
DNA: TGTGCCAGCAGTACCCAGGGAAGCGGTCAGCCCCAGCATTTT

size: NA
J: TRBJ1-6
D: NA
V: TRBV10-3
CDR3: CAISEGAQEPPLHF
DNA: TGTGCCATCAGTGAAGGGGCCCAGGAACCACCCCTCCACTTT

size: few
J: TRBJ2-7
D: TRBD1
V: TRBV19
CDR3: CASGGQFYEQYF
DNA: TGTGCCAGTGGGGGACAGTTCTACGAGCAGTACTTC

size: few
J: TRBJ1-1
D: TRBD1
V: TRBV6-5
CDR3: CASTGQGFTEAFF
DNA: TGTGCCAGCACTGGACAGGGGTTCACTGAAGCTTTCTTT

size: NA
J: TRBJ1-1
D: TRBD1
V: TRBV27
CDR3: CASSPWAGGNTEAFF
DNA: TGTGCCAGCAGTCCCTGGGCAGGGGGGAACACTGAAGCTTTCTTT

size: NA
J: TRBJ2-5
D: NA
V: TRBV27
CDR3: CASTPTPLVWETQYF
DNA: TGTGCCAGCACTCCGACGCCTCTCGTCTGGGAGACCCAGTACTTC

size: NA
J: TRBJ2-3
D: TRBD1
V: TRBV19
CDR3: CASSIARTGQDTQYF
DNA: TGTGCCAGTAGTATAGCCAGGACAGGGCAAGATACGCAGTATTTT

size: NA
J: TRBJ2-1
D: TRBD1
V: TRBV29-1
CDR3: CSAAQGAGNEQFF
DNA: TGCAGCGCTGCTCAGGGGGCCGGCAATGAGCAGTTCTTC

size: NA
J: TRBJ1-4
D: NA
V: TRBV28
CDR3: CASRTPGRSNEKLFF
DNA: TGTGCCAGCCGTACCCCCGGCAGAAGTAATGAAAAACTGTTTTTT

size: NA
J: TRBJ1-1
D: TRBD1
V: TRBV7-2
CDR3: CASSPLPGQGRPEAFF
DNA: TGTGCCAGCAGCCCCCTCCCGGGACAGGGGAGACCTGAAGCTTTCTTT

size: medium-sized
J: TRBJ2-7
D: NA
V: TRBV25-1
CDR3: CASGSFEQYF
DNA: TGTGCCAGCGGGAGCTTCGAGCAGTACTTC

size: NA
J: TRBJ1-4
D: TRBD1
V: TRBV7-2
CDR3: CASSSSGVGQGDEKLFF
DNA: TGTGCCAGCAGCTCCAGCGGAGTGGGACAGGGGGATGAAAAACTGTTTTTT

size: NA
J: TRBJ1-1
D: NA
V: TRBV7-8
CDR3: CASSLVDEVTEAFF
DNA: TGTGCCAGCAGCTTAGTCGACGAGGTCACTGAAGCTTTCTTT

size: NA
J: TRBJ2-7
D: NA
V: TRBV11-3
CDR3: CASSLGERREQYF
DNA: TGTGCCAGCAGCTTAGGAGAGAGGCGCGAGCAGTACTTC

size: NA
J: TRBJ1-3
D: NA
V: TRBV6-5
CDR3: CASRVESGNTIYF
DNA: TGTGCCAGCAGAGTGGAGTCTGGAAACACCATATATTTT

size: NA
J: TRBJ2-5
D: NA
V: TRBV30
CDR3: CAWSLGIGDAQTQYF
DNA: TGTGCCTGGAGCTTGGGGATAGGGGACGCACAGACCCAGTACTTC

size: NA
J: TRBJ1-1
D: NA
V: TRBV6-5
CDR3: CASSLEKGTEAFF
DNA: TGTGCCAGCAGCTTGGAGAAGGGCACTGAAGCTTTCTTT

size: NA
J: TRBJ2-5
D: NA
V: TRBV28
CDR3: CASSLGQTETQYF
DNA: TGTGCCAGCAGTTTAGGACAGACCGAGACCCAGTACTTC

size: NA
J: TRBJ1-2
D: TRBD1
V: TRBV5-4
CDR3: CASSLGQGSGYTF
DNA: TGTGCCAGCAGCCTCGGACAGGGGAGTGGCTACACCTTC

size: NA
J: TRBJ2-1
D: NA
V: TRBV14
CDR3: CASSQYGNEQFF
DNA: TGTGCCAGCAGCCAATACGGAAATGAGCAGTTCTTC

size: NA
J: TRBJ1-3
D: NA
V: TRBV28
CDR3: CASSLVGFSGNTIYF
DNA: TGTGCCAGCAGCCTCGTGGGGTTCTCTGGAAACACCATATATTTT

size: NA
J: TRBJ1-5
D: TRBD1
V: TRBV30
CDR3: CAWSVVGTGQPQHF
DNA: TGTGCCTGGAGTGTAGTGGGGACAGGCCAGCCCCAGCATTTT